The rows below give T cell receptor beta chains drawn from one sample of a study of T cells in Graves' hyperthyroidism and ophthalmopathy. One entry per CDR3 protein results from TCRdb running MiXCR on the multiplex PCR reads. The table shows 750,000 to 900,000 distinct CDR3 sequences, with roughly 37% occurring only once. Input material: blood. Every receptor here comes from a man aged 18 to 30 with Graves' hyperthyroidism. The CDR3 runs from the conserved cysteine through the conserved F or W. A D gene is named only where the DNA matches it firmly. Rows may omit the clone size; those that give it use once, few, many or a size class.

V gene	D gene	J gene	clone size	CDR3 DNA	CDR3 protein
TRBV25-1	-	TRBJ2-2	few	TGTGCCAGCAGTTACTACCCGGGTACCGGGGAGCTGTTTTTT	CASSYYPGTGELFF
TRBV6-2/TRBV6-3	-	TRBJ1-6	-	TGTGCCAGCAGTTACCTGGAGGCGACCAATTCACCCCTCCACTTT	CASSYLEATNSPLHF
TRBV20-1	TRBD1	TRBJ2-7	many	TGCAGTGCCAATGACAGGGCCTACGAGCAGTACTTC	CSANDRAYEQYF
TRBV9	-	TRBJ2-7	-	TGTGCCAGCAGCCAATCGGGCGCGGACCCCTACGAGCAGTACTTC	CASSQSGADPYEQYF
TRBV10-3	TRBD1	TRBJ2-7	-	TGTGCCAGCAGCTTTACAGGGGGCGCAGAGAACGAGCAGTACTTC	CASSFTGGAENEQYF
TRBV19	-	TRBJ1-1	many	TGCGCCAGCAGTATCAGGGGCAACACTGAAGCTTTCTTT	CASSIRGNTEAFF
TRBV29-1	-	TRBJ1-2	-	TGCAGCGTTGAAAGGGCAGGGAAGAACTATGGCTACACCTTC	CSVERAGKNYGYTF
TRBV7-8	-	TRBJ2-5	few	TGTGCCAGTGGGGAAATCTTCTCGTACCAAGAGACCCAGTACTTC	CASGEIFSYQETQYF
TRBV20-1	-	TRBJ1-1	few	TGCAGTGCTAGAGCGAGGAACCCCAACACTGAAGCTTTCTTT	CSARARNPNTEAFF
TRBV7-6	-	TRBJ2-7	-	TGTGCCAGCAGCTTTGGGGACACCCCCTACGAGCAGTACTTC	CASSFGDTPYEQYF
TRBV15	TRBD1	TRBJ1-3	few	TGTGCCACCAGCAGAGAGGGACAGGGGCCGCGGTGGGGTGGAAACACCATATATTTT	CATSREGQGPRWGGNTIYF
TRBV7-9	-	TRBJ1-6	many	TGTGCCAGCAGCTCAGGGCCCCAGGATTCACCCCTCCACTTT	CASSSGPQDSPLHF
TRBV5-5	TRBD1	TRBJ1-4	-	TGTGCCAGCAGCTCGTTACAGGGGGCGGAAAAACTGTTTTTT	CASSSLQGAEKLFF
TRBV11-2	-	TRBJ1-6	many	TGTGCCAGCAGCTTAGGAAGGGTTGGTTCACCCCTCCACTTT	CASSLGRVGSPLHF
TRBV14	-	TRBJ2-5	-	TGTGCCAGCAGCCAAAGATTCAGGTCCAGGGCAAGCCAGGAGACCCAGTACTTC	CASSQRFRSRASQETQYF
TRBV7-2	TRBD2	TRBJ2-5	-	TGTGCCAGCAGTGAGTGGTGGGGGGGCCAAGAGACCCAGTACTTC	CASSEWWGGQETQYF
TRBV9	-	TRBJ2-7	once	TGTGCCAGCAGCGTACAGGGGTTCTCCGAGCAGTACTTC	CASSVQGFSEQYF
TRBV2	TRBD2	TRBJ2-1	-	TGTGCCAGCAGTGTCGGGAGGGCCCCCTACAATGAGCAGTTCTTC	CASSVGRAPYNEQFF